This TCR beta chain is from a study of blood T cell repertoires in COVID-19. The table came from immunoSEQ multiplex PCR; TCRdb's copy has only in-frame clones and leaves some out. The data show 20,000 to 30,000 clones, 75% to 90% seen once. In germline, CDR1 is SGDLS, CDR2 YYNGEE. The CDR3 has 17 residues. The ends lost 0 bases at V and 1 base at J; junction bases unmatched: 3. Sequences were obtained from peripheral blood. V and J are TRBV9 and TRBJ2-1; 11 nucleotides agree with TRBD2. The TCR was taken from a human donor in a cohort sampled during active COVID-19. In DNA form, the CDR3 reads TGTGCCAGCAGCGTAGGACTAGCGGGATCTTCCTACAATGAGCAGTTCTTC. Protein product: CASSVGLAGSSYNEQFF.